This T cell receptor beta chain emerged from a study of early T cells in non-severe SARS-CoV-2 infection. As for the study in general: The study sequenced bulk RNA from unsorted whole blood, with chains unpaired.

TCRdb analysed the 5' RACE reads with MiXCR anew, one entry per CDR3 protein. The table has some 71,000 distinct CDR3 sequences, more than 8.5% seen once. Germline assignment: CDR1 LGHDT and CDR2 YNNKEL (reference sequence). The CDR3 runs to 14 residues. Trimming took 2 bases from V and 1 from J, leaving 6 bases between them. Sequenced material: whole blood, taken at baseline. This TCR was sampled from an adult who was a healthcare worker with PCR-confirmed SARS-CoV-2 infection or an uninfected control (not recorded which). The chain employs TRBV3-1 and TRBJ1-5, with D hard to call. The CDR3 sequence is CASSQHGSNQPQHF. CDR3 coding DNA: TGTGCCAGCAGCCAACACGGGAGCAATCAGCCCCAGCATTTT.